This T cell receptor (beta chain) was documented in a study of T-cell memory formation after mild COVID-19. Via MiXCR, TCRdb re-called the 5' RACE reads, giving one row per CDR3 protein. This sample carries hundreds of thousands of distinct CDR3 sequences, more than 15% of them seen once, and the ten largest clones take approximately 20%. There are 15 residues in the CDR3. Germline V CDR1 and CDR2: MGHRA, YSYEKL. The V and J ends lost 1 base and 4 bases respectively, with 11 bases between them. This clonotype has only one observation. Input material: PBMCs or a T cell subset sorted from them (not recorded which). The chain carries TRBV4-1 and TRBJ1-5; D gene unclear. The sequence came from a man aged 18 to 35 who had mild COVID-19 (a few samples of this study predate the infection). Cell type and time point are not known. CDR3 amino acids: CASSQVQVSNQPQHF. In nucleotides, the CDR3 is TGCGCCAGCAGCCAAGTTCAGGTATCAAATCAGCCCCAGCATTTT.